A single sample gave rise to the 24 T cell receptor beta chains below, sequenced in a study of blood T cell repertoires in COVID-19. Method: immunoSEQ multiplex PCR; TCRdb's copy keeps in-frame clones and lacks some. The data contain 150,000 to 200,000 clones, approximately 82% of them singletons. Sequences were obtained from peripheral blood. These receptors originate from a human donor with acute or convalescent COVID-19. The donor label of this sample is uncertain.

In nucleotides, the CDR3 is TGCGCCAGCAGCTTGGGGACAGGGGTTGGAAACACCATATATTTT. It translates to CASSLGTGVGNTIYF. The genes are TRBV5-1 and TRBJ1-3, with 9 positions matching TRBD1. V shed 0 bases and J 3 bases; nucleotides not matched to a gene: 1. CDR1 is SGHRS and CDR2 is YFSETQ in the germline V gene. The CDR3 covers 15 residues.

The rearrangement joins TRBV2 to TRBJ2-2; possible D gene TRBD2, 6 bases. The CDR3 loop spans 15 amino acids. CDR1 is SNHLY, CDR2 FYNNEI, per germline. V dropped 4 bases and J dropped 3 bases, with 12 bases sitting between them. The DNA for the CDR3 is TGTGCCAGCAGTGCTTGGGACTCCTACACCGGGGAGCTGTTTTTT. Translated, it gives CASSAWDSYTGELFF.

This chain links TRBV6-1 with TRBJ1-3; D perhaps matches TRBD1 (6 bases). Germline CDR1 MNHNS, CDR2 SASEGT. Deletions cut 2 bases from V and 0 bases from J, with 8 bases between. The CDR3 runs 15 residues. The CDR3 region has the DNA TGTGCCAGCAGTGAACAGGGGAGCTCTGGAAACACCATATATTTT. This codes for CASSEQGSSGNTIYF.

On this clone itself: With a much larger clone just one base away, this may be a read error. The sample carries other DNA sequences with the same CDR3. The chain couples TRBV4-2 to TRBJ2-7; 8 positions match TRBD2. The V gene end was trimmed by 0 bases and the J gene end by 3 bases; junction bases not matched to a gene: 4. Germline-derived CDR1 and CDR2 are LGHNA and YNFKEQ. The CDR3 runs 15 residues. CDR3 amino acids: CASSQDTSGSYEQYF. CDR3 sequence (DNA): TGTGCCAGCAGCCAAGATACCAGCGGGAGCTACGAGCAGTACTTC.

The chain has TRBV27 and TRBJ1-6, with 11 bases fitting TRBD1. The length of the CDR3 is 16 residues. Germline V CDR1 and CDR2: MNHEY, SMNVEV (reference sequence). J lost 10 bases, V lost 4 bases, and 9 bases had no gene match. The CDR3 sequence: CASSSPGQGVGSPLHF. The DNA for the CDR3 is TGTGCCAGCAGTTCCCCGGGACAGGGGGTAGGCTCACCCCTCCACTTT.

The CDR3 protein is CASSQRQTGAKETQYF. The CDR3 region has the DNA TGTGCCAGCAGCCAACGCCAGACAGGGGCTAAAGAGACCCAGTACTTC. The rearrangement joins TRBV3-1 (or the pseudogene TRBV3-2) to TRBJ2-5; 8 bases match TRBD1. Looked up from germline, CDR1 is LGHDT and CDR2 is YNNKEL (reference sequence). The CDR3 totals 16 residues. The junction had 8 bases not matched to a gene; V was cut back by 2 bases and J by 3 bases.

J is TRBJ1-1 and V is TRBV3-1 (or the pseudogene TRBV3-2); tentatively, D is TRBD1 (5 bases). The CDR3 runs 14 residues. The V end was cut by 1 base, the J end by 3 bases, with 9 bases between. The V gene's germline CDR1 is LGHDT and CDR2 YNNKEL (reference sequence). The CDR3 reads CASSQGGRDTEAFF. In DNA form, the CDR3 reads TGTGCCAGCAGCCAAGGGGGCCGAGACACTGAAGCTTTCTTT.

With regard to this clone: This sample includes further DNA sequences coding for the same CDR3. The chain is built from TRBV5-1 and TRBJ2-7; the D gene is possibly TRBD2 (6 bases). The V gene lost 1 base and the J gene lost 1 base, with 9 bases spanning the gap. CDR1 is SGHRS, CDR2 YFSETQ, per germline. CDR3 length equals 14 residues. CDR3 in DNA: TGCGCCAGCAGCTTGACGAGCGGGTCCTACGAGCAGTACTTC. Encoded protein: CASSLTSGSYEQYF. The variable domain in full, completed from reference TRBV5-1 and TRBJ2-7, reads KAGVTQTPRYLIKTRGQQVTLSCSPISGHRSVSWYQQTPGQGLQFLFEYFSETQRNKGNFPGRFSGRQFSNSRSEMNVSTLELGDSALYLCASSLTSGSYEQYFGPGTRLTVT.

The chain couples TRBV5-1 to TRBJ2-3, with a tentative D call TRBD1 (5 bases). V was cut by 2 bases and J by 2 bases, with 9 bases left in between. The CDR3 consists of 14 residues. Germline loops: CDR1 SGHRS, CDR2 YFSETQ. The CDR3 DNA reads as TGCGCCAGCAGCTTTCAGGGTTCCACAGATACGCAGTATTTT. Its protein is CASSFQGSTDTQYF.

The chain is built from TRBV2 and TRBJ1-2; D unclear. The CDR3 spans 12 residues. Germline V lookup: CDR1 SNHLY, CDR2 FYNNEI. V gave up 7 bases and J gave up 2 bases, with 8 bases separating them. The CDR3 DNA reads TGTGCCAGCACGGGGTCGAACTATGGCTACACCTTC. It encodes CASTGSNYGYTF.

The V and J genes are TRBV11-2 and TRBJ2-7; D may be TRBD1 (8 bases). From germline, CDR1 is SGHAT and CDR2 FQNNGV. V lost 6 bases, J lost 12 bases, and 18 bases lay in between. This CDR3 is built from 12 residues. The CDR3 region has the DNA TGTGCCAGCAGTGTCCCGGGAGGACAGGGGTACTTC. This sequence encodes CASSVPGGQGYF.

There are a few counts of this clone. The chain has TRBV28 and TRBJ1-1; D not resolved. In germline, CDR1 is MDHEN, CDR2 SYDVKM. Trimming took 6 bases from V and 1 from J, leaving 15 bases between them. The CDR3 consists of 15 residues. CDR3 DNA sequence: TGTGCCAGCAGCCCCCCCGTCAGTGGGAACACTGAAGCTTTCTTT. It encodes CASSPPVSGNTEAFF.

CDR3 region: CASRDTGTGLAYEQYF. The CDR3 DNA reads as TGTGCCAGCAGGGACACCGGGACAGGGCTCGCCTACGAGCAGTACTTC. This chain uses TRBV28 with TRBJ2-7; 9 nucleotides align to TRBD1. The CDR3 runs 16 residues. With 6 bases clipped from V and 2 bases from J, the junction kept 11 bases outside the gene matches. Germline V gene lookup returns CDR1 MDHEN and CDR2 SYDVKM.

The chain has TRBV7-2 and TRBJ2-1, with 11 bases fitting TRBD2. CDR3 length: 15 residues. V shed 4 bases and J 8 bases; nucleotides not matched to a gene: 7. From germline, CDR1 is SGHTA and CDR2 FQGNSA. As DNA, the CDR3 is TGTGCCAGCAGCTCGAGACTAGCGGGACCCTATGAGCAGTTCTTC. Its translation is CASSSRLAGPYEQFF.

The count of this clone is one. The rearrangement uses TRBV27 and TRBJ2-1; 7 bases agree with TRBD2. Germline trimming cut 2 bases from V and 0 bases from J; bases unmatched to any gene: 1. This CDR3 has 15 residues. The germline CDR1 and CDR2 sequences are MNHEY and SMNVEV (reference sequence). The CDR3 sequence is CASSLGGSSYNEQFF. The CDR3 bases are TGTGCCAGCAGTTTAGGCGGGAGCTCCTACAATGAGCAGTTCTTC.

This clone appeared once. The V and J genes are TRBV3-1 (or the pseudogene TRBV3-2) and TRBJ1-3, with D unclear. In germline, CDR1 is LGHDT, CDR2 YNNKEL (reference sequence). V lost 8 bases to trimming and J lost 0 bases, with 11 bases between them. CDR3 length equals 14 residues. CDR3 in DNA: TGTGCCAGCTCTGCTGGGAGCTCTGGAAACACCATATATTTT. It yields the protein CASSAGSSGNTIYF.

The chain links TRBV28 to TRBJ1-1; D is ambiguous. V shed 5 bases and J shed 6 bases, with 22 bases lying between them. Germline values: CDR1 MDHEN, CDR2 SYDVKM. The length of the CDR3 is 16 residues. CDR3 bases: TGTGCCAGCAGTCCCTCGCCAGGTTATGCTCCGGCTGAAGCTTTCTTT. It is translated as CASSPSPGYAPAEAFF.

This chain links TRBV5-1 with TRBJ2-1, with TRBD2 identical over 8 bases. Germline V gives CDR1 SGHRS, CDR2 YFSETQ. CDR3 length: 15 amino acids. The ends lost 5 bases at V and 1 base at J; junction bases unmatched: 5. CDR3 amino acids: CASSKLAESYNEQFF. The CDR3, as DNA: TGCGCCAGCAGTAAACTAGCGGAATCCTACAATGAGCAGTTCTTC.

This chain joins TRBV3-1 (or the pseudogene TRBV3-2) and TRBJ2-3; D is ambiguous. V lost 4 bases and J 2 bases, leaving 4 bases between the germline ends. This CDR3 region has 12 residues. CDR1 and CDR2 (germline): LGHDT, YNNKEL (reference sequence). CDR3 protein: CASSPNTDTQYF. The CDR3 DNA is TGTGCCAGCAGCCCAAACACAGATACGCAGTATTTT.

V is TRBV27 and J is TRBJ2-7; the D is unclear. Germline CDR1 reads MNHEY; CDR2 reads SMNVEV (reference sequence). The CDR3 contains 14 residues. Trimming took off 6 bases at V and 4 bases at J, with 16 bases between the two ends. The CDR3 DNA is TGTGCCAGCAGCCTTAATGGGCCTCTTTACGAGCAGTACTTC. Translating it yields CASSLNGPLYEQYF.

The chain has TRBV24-1 and TRBJ2-3; TRBD1 matches at 9 bases. Germline V CDR1 and CDR2: KGHDR, SFDVKD. J lost 3 bases, V lost 3 bases, and 6 bases had no gene match. The CDR3 length is 16 residues. The CDR3 DNA reads TGTGCCACCAGTGATGCCGGGACAGGGAGGACAGATACGCAGTATTTT. Amino acids: CATSDAGTGRTDTQYF.

V gene TRBV7-9 combines with J gene TRBJ1-2; D is perhaps TRBD1 (5 bases). Deletions cut 1 base from V and 4 bases from J, with 19 bases between. CDR1 and CDR2 from the germline V gene are SEHNR and FQNEAQ (reference sequence). There are 17 residues in the CDR3. CDR3 in DNA: TGTGCCAGCAGCTTAGAGCACAGGTTGGAGCTAGGCTATGGCTACACCTTC. This encodes CASSLEHRLELGYGYTF.

The gene calls are TRBV2 and TRBJ2-1; 10 bases align to TRBD2. Trimming took 5 bases from V and 7 from J; bases not matched to a gene: 11. Germline V gives CDR1 SNHLY, CDR2 FYNNEI. This CDR3 spans 16 amino acids. DNA of the CDR3: TGTGCCAGCAGTCTTAAGCGGGAGGGCTCGGGGAATGAGCAGTTCTTC. Encoded protein: CASSLKREGSGNEQFF.

This clone was counted only a few times. In nucleotides, the CDR3 is TGTGCCAGTAGTATTTCGGCCCTAGGAAACTATGGCTACACCTTC. Protein product: CASSISALGNYGYTF. The chain uses TRBV19 and TRBJ1-2; D not resolved. V was clipped by 3 bases and J by 2 bases, with 13 bases between them. The CDR3 loop spans 15 amino acids. The germline V gene has CDR1 LNHDA and CDR2 SQIVND (reference sequence).